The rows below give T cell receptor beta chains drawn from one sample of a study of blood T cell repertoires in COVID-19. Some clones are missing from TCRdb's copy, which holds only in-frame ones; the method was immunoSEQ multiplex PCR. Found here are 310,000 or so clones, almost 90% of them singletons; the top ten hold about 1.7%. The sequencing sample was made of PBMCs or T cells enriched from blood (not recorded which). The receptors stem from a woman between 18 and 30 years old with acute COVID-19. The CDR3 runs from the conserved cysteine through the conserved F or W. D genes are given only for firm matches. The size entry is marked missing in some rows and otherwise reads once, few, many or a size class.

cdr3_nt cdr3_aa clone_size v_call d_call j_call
TGCGCCAGCAGCTTGGTGGTAGCGGGACAAGTTGAGCAGTTCTTC CASSLVVAGQVEQFF few TRBV5-1 TRBD2 TRBJ2-1
TGTGCCACCAGCAGGAGACTAGCGGGAGGGCTTAACACCGGGGAGCTGTTTTTT CATSRRLAGGLNTGELFF once TRBV15 TRBD2 TRBJ2-2
TGCGCCAGCAGCCAGGCGTGGGACAGCCTTAATTCACCCCTCCACTTT CASSQAWDSLNSPLHF NA TRBV4-1 TRBD1 TRBJ1-6
TGTGCCACCAGTGACAGGGGTACAGATACGCAGTATTTT CATSDRGTDTQYF NA TRBV24-1 NA TRBJ2-3
TGTGCCAGCAGTTTAGTACTAGAAGACGAGCAGTACTTC CASSLVLEDEQYF NA TRBV27 NA TRBJ2-7
TGCGCCAGCAGCTTGGGATGGACAGGGGGGAACACTGAAGCTTTCTTT CASSLGWTGGNTEAFF NA TRBV5-1 TRBD1 TRBJ1-1
TGTGCCAGCAGTGAACGAGGACACAGATTGAGCGGGAGTCGGGAGACCCAGTACTTC CASSERGHRLSGSRETQYF NA TRBV6-1 TRBD2 TRBJ2-5
TGTGCCAGCAGCTTAATCCCGAGCGGGAGTAACGGAGATACGCAGTATTTT CASSLIPSGSNGDTQYF NA TRBV7-6 TRBD2 TRBJ2-3
TGCAGCGTTGAGACTAGCGCTTCCTACGAGCAGTACTTC CSVETSASYEQYF NA TRBV29-1 TRBD2 TRBJ2-7
TGTGCCAGCAGCCCCCGGACGAGGGTTGGTTCGGGAAACACCATATATTTT CASSPRTRVGSGNTIYF NA TRBV14 NA TRBJ1-3
TGTGCCAGCAGATTCGGGACAGCTAATTCACCCCTCCACTTT CASRFGTANSPLHF NA TRBV28 TRBD1 TRBJ1-6
TGTGCCAGCTCACCCGAACTCGCGGGGTCCCTCTCCGAGCAGTACTTC CASSPELAGSLSEQYF NA TRBV18 NA TRBJ2-7
TGCGCCAGCAGCCAAGATCAGGGGACAGGGAGCACAGATACGCAGTATTTT CASSQDQGTGSTDTQYF NA TRBV4-1 TRBD1 TRBJ2-3
TGTGCCAGCAGCTTAGAGTTGGCAGACCCTACGGGGGAGCAGTACTTC CASSLELADPTGEQYF NA TRBV7-9 NA TRBJ2-7
TGTGCCAGCAGCCAGGGCAGGGGCAATGAGCAGTTCTTC CASSQGRGNEQFF NA TRBV3-1/TRBV3-2 NA TRBJ2-1
TGTGCCAGCAGGACCGGAGGGTTAGGGGCTTACGAGCAGTACTTC CASRTGGLGAYEQYF NA TRBV6-5 NA TRBJ2-7
TGTGCCAGCAACAGGGGGAGCTCCTACAATGAGCAGTTCTTC CASNRGSSYNEQFF NA TRBV7-2 TRBD1 TRBJ2-1
TGTGCCAGTCGAGCCCTCGGGGAAAAACTGTTTTTT CASRALGEKLFF NA TRBV19 NA TRBJ1-4
TGTGCCAGCAGTTTAACCGTAGCAACTAATGAAAAACTGTTTTTT CASSLTVATNEKLFF NA TRBV6-5 NA TRBJ1-4
TGTGCCAGCAGCTTAGGGGGGCCGGTTGATGGCTACACCTTC CASSLGGPVDGYTF NA TRBV7-2 NA TRBJ1-2
TGTGCCAGTAGTTGGGCCTTGAGTAATTCACCCCTCCACTTT CASSWALSNSPLHF NA TRBV19 NA TRBJ1-6
TGCGCCAGCAGAGAGGGACAGATGAACACTGAAGCTTTCTTT CASREGQMNTEAFF NA TRBV5-1 TRBD1 TRBJ1-1
TGTGCCAGCAGTGGTGCTAGCGGGAGTTACGAGCAGTACTTC CASSGASGSYEQYF NA TRBV2 TRBD2 TRBJ2-7
TGTGCCAGCAGCTTAGGGGCAGACGAGCAGTACTTC CASSLGADEQYF NA TRBV11-2 NA TRBJ2-7
TGTGCCAGCAGCTTCACAGCGGGAGGCCGGGAGACCCAGTACTTC CASSFTAGGRETQYF NA TRBV7-2 TRBD2 TRBJ2-5
TGTGCCAGCAGCCGACGGGACTCCCTGGGTTCAGATACGCAGTATTTT CASSRRDSLGSDTQYF NA TRBV9 NA TRBJ2-3
TGTGCCAGCAGCTTAGGGATCGGGAGGGCCGCCGAGCAGTACTTC CASSLGIGRAAEQYF NA TRBV7-9 TRBD2 TRBJ2-7
TGTGCCAGCAGCACCGGATTTATCAGCGGGAGTAGCACAGATACGCAGTATTTT CASSTGFISGSSTDTQYF NA TRBV11-3 TRBD2 TRBJ2-3
TGTGCCACCAGAGGGGGTTTGAGCACAGATACGCAGTATTTT CATRGGLSTDTQYF NA TRBV24-1 NA TRBJ2-3
TGCAGTGCTAGTAATTCTCCGGGGGGCTACACCTTC CSASNSPGGYTF NA TRBV20-1 NA TRBJ1-2
TGTGCCTGGACCCCCGGGGTTGATAGGACTGAAGCTTTCTTT CAWTPGVDRTEAFF NA TRBV30 NA TRBJ1-1
TGTGCCAGCAGCTTGGGGACTAGCCAAGAGACCCAGTACTTC CASSLGTSQETQYF once TRBV5-4 TRBD2 TRBJ2-5
TGTGCCAGCAGCTCCGGTTTAGCGGGGATTGACAATGAGCAGTTCTTC CASSSGLAGIDNEQFF NA TRBV7-9 TRBD2 TRBJ2-1
TGTGCCTGGAGTCCCGGACAGGGGGCGGTTGAAGCTTTCTTT CAWSPGQGAVEAFF NA TRBV30 TRBD1 TRBJ1-1
TGTGCCAGTAGATCCGCGGGTGGGGCTAACTATGGCTACACCTTC CASRSAGGANYGYTF NA TRBV19 NA TRBJ1-2
TGCGCCAGCAGCCGCGGGACCTCCTACGAGCAGTACTTC CASSRGTSYEQYF medium-sized TRBV4-1 NA TRBJ2-7
TGTGCCAGTAGTATGGGGGACAGGGAAAACATTCAGTACTTC CASSMGDRENIQYF NA TRBV19 TRBD1 TRBJ2-4
TGTGCCAGCAGCTTAGACCCGAGCTCCTACAATGAGCAGTTCTTC CASSLDPSSYNEQFF once TRBV7-2 NA TRBJ2-1
TGTGCCAGCAGCTTAGGCACTAGCGGGAGGGCCGTCTCCTACGAGCAGTACTTC CASSLGTSGRAVSYEQYF few TRBV7-9 TRBD2 TRBJ2-7
TGTGCCAGCAACCCCTTCAGGGCCTACAATGAGCAGTTCTTC CASNPFRAYNEQFF NA TRBV6-5 NA TRBJ2-1
TGCAGCGTTGAGCTAGCTCTTAACTATGGCTACACCTTC CSVELALNYGYTF NA TRBV29-1 NA TRBJ1-2
TGTGCCAGCAGGTCGGGGGGTGCCCCCTACGAGCAGTACTTC CASRSGGAPYEQYF NA TRBV28 TRBD2 TRBJ2-7
TGTGCCAGCAGAAGGCCCCGGGACAGCACCTACGAGCAGTACTTC CASRRPRDSTYEQYF NA TRBV6-5 TRBD1 TRBJ2-7